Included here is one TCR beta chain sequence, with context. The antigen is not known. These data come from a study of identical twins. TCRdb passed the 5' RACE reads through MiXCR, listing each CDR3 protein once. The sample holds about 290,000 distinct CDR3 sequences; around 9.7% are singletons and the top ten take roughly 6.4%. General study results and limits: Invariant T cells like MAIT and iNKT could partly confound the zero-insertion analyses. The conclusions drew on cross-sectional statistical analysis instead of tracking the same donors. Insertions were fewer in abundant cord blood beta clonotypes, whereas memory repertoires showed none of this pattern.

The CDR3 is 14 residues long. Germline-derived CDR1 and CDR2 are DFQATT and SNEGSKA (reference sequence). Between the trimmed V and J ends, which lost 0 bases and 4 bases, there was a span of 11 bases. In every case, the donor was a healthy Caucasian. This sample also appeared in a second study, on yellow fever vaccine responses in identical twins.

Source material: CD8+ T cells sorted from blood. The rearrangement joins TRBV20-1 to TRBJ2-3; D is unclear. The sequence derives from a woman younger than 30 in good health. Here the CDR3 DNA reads TGCAGTGCTAGAGATGGAACGTACCCAGATACGCAGTATTTT. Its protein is CSARDGTYPDTQYF.